This entry lists 11 T cell receptor beta chains sequenced from one sample in a study of somatic mutations in cytotoxic T cells in rheumatoid arthritis. Profiled with immunoSEQ multiplex PCR; TCRdb holds only in-frame clones, not every one. The sample shows about 18,000 clones, 82% of them seen only once. Sequencing input: CD8+ T cells sorted from blood. The receptors stem from an adult with rheumatoid arthritis.

This chain connects TRBV19 to TRBJ1-2, with 8 bases that match TRBD1. V was clipped by 5 bases and J by 7 bases; unmatched bases: 6. Germline assignment: CDR1 LNHDA and CDR2 SQIVND (reference sequence). CDR3 length: 13 residues. CDR3 bases: TGTGCCAGTAGTTGGTCAGGGGGCTCTGGCTACACCTTC. Translating gives CASSWSGGSGYTF.

The rearrangement uses TRBV10-2 and TRBJ2-7; tentatively, D is TRBD2 (5 bases). The CDR3 spans 16 residues. Per germline, CDR1 WSHSY and CDR2 SAAADI. V lost 0 bases and J lost 5, with 17 bases in between. The DNA of the CDR3 is TGCGCCAGCAGTGAGTCAGTACGAGCGGAAAATGACGAGCAGTACTTC. It is translated as CASSESVRAENDEQYF.

The chain is built from TRBV2 and TRBJ2-1; 10 positions agree with TRBD1. V gave up 7 bases and J gave up 0 bases; unmatched junction bases: 12. CDR1 SNHLY and CDR2 FYNNEI come from the germline V gene. The CDR3 contains 18 residues. The CDR3 nucleotides are TGTGCCAGCAACAGGGACAGGGGATTCTCGAGCTCCTACAATGAGCAGTTCTTC. This gives the protein CASNRDRGFSSSYNEQFF.

The rearrangement joins TRBV2 to TRBJ1-1; D is ambiguous. Trimming cost V 5 bases and J 4 bases, with 14 bases left between them. CDR1 and CDR2 (germline): SNHLY, FYNNEI. The CDR3 is made up of 14 amino acids. The CDR3 region has the DNA TGTGCCAGCAGTTTTGATGCGCTGAGCACTGAAGCTTTCTTT. Protein: CASSFDALSTEAFF.

This clone was picked up one time. The rearrangement links TRBV14 to TRBJ1-2, with 7 bases aligning to TRBD1. J was trimmed by 6 bases and V by 1 base; bases with no gene match: 8. In germline, CDR1 is SGHDN, CDR2 FVKESK. The CDR3 is 15 amino acids. CDR3 amino acids: CASSQVGTDGDGYTF. In nucleotides, the CDR3 is TGTGCCAGCAGCCAAGTCGGGACAGACGGAGATGGCTACACCTTC.

The chain links TRBV10-1 to TRBJ2-7; TRBD1 agrees at 11 bases. This CDR3 comprises 16 residues. The germline V gene encodes CDR1 WNHNN and CDR2 SYGVQD (reference sequence). J was trimmed by 0 bases and V by 3 bases; bases with no gene match: 4. CDR3 region: CASSDFGTGGSYEQYF. DNA of the CDR3: TGCGCCAGCAGTGATTTCGGGACAGGGGGCTCCTACGAGCAGTACTTC.

A few counts support this clone. The V gene is TRBV4-1, the J gene TRBJ2-7; 8 bases align to TRBD2. This CDR3 is built from 14 residues. Germline CDR1 and CDR2: MGHRA and YSYEKL. Germline trimming cut 6 bases from V and 2 bases from J; bases unmatched to any gene: 6. CDR3 in DNA: TGCGCCAGCAGTTGGGACGGGGGGGCCTACGAGCAGTACTTC. Translation: CASSWDGGAYEQYF.

This chain connects TRBV21-1 to TRBJ1-3; the D call TRBD1 from the table was never checked on the DNA. TRBV21-1 is a recognized pseudogene. CDR3 length: 16 amino acids. CDR3: CASSEWTGDPGNTIYF. The DNA for the CDR3 is TGTGCCAGCAGCGAGTGGACAGGGGACCCTGGAAACACCATATATTTT.

The genes are TRBV27 and TRBJ2-1; D unclear. CDR1 and CDR2 from the germline V gene are MNHEY and SMNVEV (reference sequence). V lost 4 bases and J 3 bases, leaving 7 bases between the germline ends. The length of the CDR3 is 13 residues. Written as DNA, the CDR3 is TGTGCCAGCAGTTCCCGTTACTACAATGAGCAGTTCTTC. This sequence encodes CASSSRYYNEQFF.

The chain has TRBV28 and TRBJ1-4; 8 nucleotides line up with TRBD1. The CDR3 runs to 14 residues. The V gene end was trimmed by 5 bases and the J gene end by 4 bases; junction bases not matched to a gene: 3. CDR1 is MDHEN, CDR2 SYDVKM, per germline. The CDR3 coding sequence is TGTGCCAGCAGTCTTGGACAGGGTAATGAAAAACTGTTTTTT. Protein: CASSLGQGNEKLFF.

The chain uses TRBV19 and TRBJ2-7; 8 positions match TRBD1. Unmatched junction bases numbered 9, after V lost 5 bases and J lost 6 bases. This CDR3 is built from 14 residues. CDR1 is LNHDA and CDR2 is SQIVND in the germline V gene (reference sequence). CDR3: CASSAGTGLPEQYF. For the CDR3, the DNA is TGTGCCAGTAGTGCAGGGACAGGTCTGCCCGAGCAGTACTTC.